Following are 17 T cell receptor beta chains from one sample sequenced in a study of blood T cell repertoires in COVID-19. Profiled with immunoSEQ multiplex PCR; TCRdb holds only in-frame clones, not every one. The table includes around 140,000 clones, over 80% detected once. The sequencing input was peripheral blood. The source of these receptors is a man in his 60s with active or convalescent COVID-19.

This chain uses TRBV5-8 with TRBJ2-5; tentative D call: TRBD2 (5 bases). Germline values: CDR1 SGHTS, CDR2 YDEGEE. V lost 3 bases and J lost 4, with 10 bases in between. This CDR3 comprises 13 residues. The CDR3, as DNA: TGTGCCAGCAGCTCCCTGGCGGGAGAGACCCAGTACTTC. The encoded protein is CASSSLAGETQYF.

The CDR3 DNA follows: TGTGCCAGCAGTATCAGACCGGGACTAGCGGGAGGAGAGCAGTTCTTC. Amino acid sequence: CASSIRPGLAGGEQFF. The V gene is TRBV27, the J gene TRBJ2-1; 15 bases line up with TRBD2. The CDR3 has 16 amino acids. Unmatched junction bases numbered 9, after V lost 5 bases and J lost 10 bases. Germline V gene data show CDR1 as MNHEY and CDR2 as SMNVEV (reference sequence).

This chain links TRBV2 with TRBJ2-5, with 9 bases that match TRBD1. V lost 3 bases, J lost 5 bases, and 7 bases stayed unmatched. Germline-derived CDR1 and CDR2 are SNHLY and FYNNEI. The CDR3 contains 15 residues. The CDR3 here is CASSDLTGGWETQYF. CDR3 nucleotide sequence: TGTGCCAGCAGTGACTTAACAGGGGGCTGGGAGACCCAGTACTTC.

V gene TRBV6-4 combines with J gene TRBJ1-5; 10 bases are shared with TRBD1. Trimming removed 4 bases from V and 4 bases from J; junction bases left unmatched: 13. CDR3 length: 18 residues. In germline, CDR1 is MRHNA, CDR2 SNTAGT. In DNA form, the CDR3 reads TGTGCCAGCAGTGTCTTTCGGGACAGGGGAAAAGAGAATCAGCCCCAGCATTTT. Its translation: CASSVFRDRGKENQPQHF.

This chain links TRBV29-1 with TRBJ2-7; 8 nucleotides line up with TRBD1. V was clipped by 6 bases and J by 3 bases; unmatched bases: 7. CDR3 size: 13 residues. Germline CDR1 and CDR2: SQVTM and ANQGSEA. CDR3 DNA: TGCAGCGTCGAACAGGGGGAAGGCTACGAGCAGTACTTC. Translated, it gives CSVEQGEGYEQYF.

This chain connects TRBV2 to TRBJ1-5, with 9 nucleotides matching TRBD1. Per the germline V gene, CDR1 is SNHLY and CDR2 is FYNNEI. The CDR3 extends over 13 amino acids. Unmatched junction bases numbered 0, after V lost 4 bases and J lost 5 bases. The CDR3 DNA follows: TGTGCCAGCAGTGGGACAGGGGATCAGCCCCAGCATTTT. Protein product: CASSGTGDQPQHF. Based on the CDR3 plus reference TRBV2 and TRBJ1-5, the full variable domain is EPEVTQTPSHQVTQMGQEVILRCVPISNHLYFYWYRQILGQKVEFLVSFYNNEISEKSEIFDDQFSVERPDGSNFTLKIRSTKLEDSAMYFCASSGTGDQPQHFGDGTRLSIL.

This chain uses TRBV4-2 with TRBJ2-3; 10 bases agree with TRBD2. CDR3 size: 18 residues. V trimming: 0 bases; J trimming: 0 bases; junction bases outside the gene matches: 6. Germline V gene sequence: CDR1 LGHNA, CDR2 YNFKEQ. The CDR3 DNA is TGTGCCAGCAGCCAAGATTCGGTAGCGGGAGGTAGCACAGATACGCAGTATTTT. This codes for CASSQDSVAGGSTDTQYF.

The chain combines TRBV9 with TRBJ1-3; no reliable D call. The V end was cut by 0 bases, the J end by 0 bases, with 7 bases between. Per germline, CDR1 SGDLS and CDR2 YYNGEE. CDR3 length: 15 amino acids. The DNA of the CDR3 is TGTGCCAGCAGCGTAGAAAGCGCCTCTGGAAACACCATATATTTT. Translating gives CASSVESASGNTIYF.

The rearrangement links TRBV28 to TRBJ1-6; D not certain. The germline gives CDR1 MDHEN, CDR2 SYDVKM. This CDR3 contains 15 residues. Between the trimmed V and J ends, which lost 3 bases and 2 bases, there was a span of 8 bases. CDR3 DNA: TGTGCCAGCAGTTTTCGGGGAACCTATAATTCACCCCTCCACTTT. Translated, it gives CASSFRGTYNSPLHF.

The chain combines TRBV18 with TRBJ2-1, with TRBD1 identical over 9 bases. V lost 4 bases and J lost 9; bases outside the gene matches: 10. Germline V CDR1 and CDR2: KGHSH, LQKENI. This CDR3 comprises 15 residues. The CDR3 sequence: CASSRQGDRVGEQFF. CDR3 nucleotides: TGTGCCAGCTCACGACAGGGGGACAGGGTTGGTGAGCAGTTCTTC.

The rearrangement joins TRBV21-1 to TRBJ1-3; TRBD1 is the table's D call and was not checked against the DNA. TRBV21-1 is assigned pseudogene status. The CDR3 sequence is 16 residues long. CDR3 protein: CASSEGQGRKGNTIYF. For the CDR3, the DNA is TGTGCCAGCAGCGAGGGACAGGGGCGGAAGGGAAACACCATATATTTT.

J is TRBJ2-3 and V is TRBV2; possibly TRBD2 for D (7 bases). Germline V gene data show CDR1 as SNHLY and CDR2 as FYNNEI. The CDR3 contains 15 residues. Trimming took 6 bases from V and 4 from J, leaving 17 bases between them. CDR3 region: CASRGGLLRPDTQYF. The CDR3 DNA sequence: TGTGCCAGCAGGGGGGGGCTTTTGCGCCCAGATACGCAGTATTTT.

The rearrangement uses TRBV28 and TRBJ1-6; D remains ambiguous. The germline CDR1 and CDR2 sequences are MDHEN and SYDVKM. The CDR3 totals 15 residues. V lost 3 bases and J 4 bases, leaving 10 bases between the germline ends. CDR3 sequence reads: CASSLTNAYNSPLHF. In nucleotides, the CDR3 is TGTGCCAGCAGTTTGACAAACGCATATAATTCACCCCTCCACTTT.

This rearrangement joins TRBV19 to TRBJ2-7; 9 nucleotides agree with TRBD1. The germline CDR1 and CDR2 sequences are LNHDA and SQIVND (reference sequence). Trimming removed 7 bases from V and 2 bases from J; junction bases left unmatched: 6. CDR3 length: 14 residues. For the CDR3, the DNA is TGTGCCAGTACCTCCGGGACAGGGCCCTACGAGCAGTACTTC. Translation gives CASTSGTGPYEQYF.

This clone was counted once. The CDR3 nucleotides are TGTGCCAGCAGCTTAGGCACAAGGGGGCTTCAAGAGACCCAGTACTTC. Translated: CASSLGTRGLQETQYF. The gene calls are TRBV7-6 and TRBJ2-5; TRBD1 matches at 7 bases. This CDR3 region has 16 residues. Germline loops: CDR1 SGHVS, CDR2 FNYEAQ. V lost 1 base, J lost 2 bases, and 7 bases stayed unmatched.

V is TRBV5-1 and J is TRBJ1-4, with a weak D call TRBD1 (5 bases). V was pared by 5 bases and J by 3 bases, with 14 bases between. Germline CDR1 SGHRS, CDR2 YFSETQ. The CDR3 is made up of 15 amino acids. As DNA, the CDR3 is TGCGCCAGCAGGAGGGACGGGAGGTCTAATGAAAAACTGTTTTTT. It specifies CASRRDGRSNEKLFF.

This rearrangement joins TRBV19 to TRBJ1-4, with D tentatively TRBD1 (5 bases). Per germline, CDR1 LNHDA and CDR2 SQIVND (reference sequence). Trimming cost V 4 bases and J 4 bases, with 13 bases left between them. This CDR3 region has 15 residues. CDR3 in DNA: TGTGCCAGTAGTAGCCGGGGGAGTGGTAATGAAAAACTGTTTTTT. Translation gives CASSSRGSGNEKLFF.